The following is a T cell receptor beta chain sequence with its context. No antigen is known for it. This CDR3 spans 17 amino acids. Germline trimming cut 2 bases from V and 3 bases from J; bases unmatched to any gene: 8. Germline V gene lookup returns CDR1 LGHNA and CDR2 YSLEER. The sample originates from a study of cytomegalovirus exposure and HLA in healthy donors. Findings and limits, study-wide: In a later analysis, at a false discovery rate of 0.05, some 17,000 TCR beta sequences were associated with HLA alleles. It was reported that the classifier diagnosed cytomegalovirus status with high specificity and sensitivity in both the original and validation cohorts. The later analysis indicated that the majority of CMV-associated TCR beta chains appeared HLA-restricted. Presence/absence analyses assumed roughly uniform sequencing depth across donors.

Use of 60 Vbeta and 13 Jbeta primers characterized the PCR. Some clones are missing from TCRdb's copy, which holds only in-frame ones; the method was immunoSEQ multiplex PCR. The data show some 150,000 clones, and the top ten clones hold 0.79%. This TCR was sampled from a woman between 18 and 29 years old in good health and CMV-seropositive. V gene TRBV4-3 combines with J gene TRBJ2-2; 8 bases are shared with TRBD2. Specimen: PBMCs. CDR3 nucleotides: TGCGCCAGCAGCCAACTTCGGGGGGGCTCGGACACCGGGGAGCTGTTTTTT. Residues: CASSQLRGGSDTGELFF.